The T cell receptor beta chain described here comes from a study of shared clonotypes between healthy human individuals. Study findings and constraints: Researchers found naive subsets generally carried larger estimated richness than memory subsets. The expectation was that sequencing depth would affect clonotype sharing among donors.

Authors' processing steps: As immunoSEQ supplied junction-only sequences (without quality scores), filtering differed. Profiling relied on immunoSEQ multiplex PCR, and the TCRdb table lists in-frame clones only, not all of them. That table furnishes V, J and clone size, whereas the DNA furnished D and trimming. The sample carries a few hundred thousand clones, over 75% recorded once. On this clone: Its antigen is as yet unknown.

V lost 0 bases and J lost 5, with 14 bases in between. This CDR3 region has 15 residues. The germline V gene encodes CDR1 SGHAT and CDR2 FQNNGV. The chain joins TRBV11-2 to TRBJ2-7; TRBD1 might be the D (6 bases). The sequencing sample was made of memory CD8+ T cells sorted from blood. The subset here: CD45RO+ cells pooled with CCR7-negative TemRA cells. The sequence came from a man aged 18-30 years in good health. The CDR3 protein is CASSLDLVGGNEQYF. The CDR3 bases are TGTGCCAGCAGCTTAGATCTCGTAGGGGGAAACGAGCAGTACTTC. Looking up the rest from reference TRBV11-2 and TRBJ2-7 gives the full variable domain: EAGVAQSPRYKIIEKRQSVAFWCNPISGHATLYWYQQILGQGPKLLIQFQNNGVVDDSQLPKDRFSAERLKGVDSTLKIQPAKLEDSAVYLCASSLDLVGGNEQYFGPGTRLTVT.